This T cell receptor beta chain was obtained from a study of post-analysis software for immune sequencing data. Study-wide results and limits: Compared with controls, patients showed significantly lower normalized Chao1 diversity. Patients used about 5 TRBV segments, including TRBV5-6, TRBV5-1 and TRBV20-1, more often than controls.

Unique molecular identifiers featured in each of the TCR beta cDNA libraries. TCRdb re-analysed the PCR reads in MiXCR, keeping a single row per CDR3 protein. The sample consists of 150,000 to 200,000 distinct CDR3 sequences, roughly 34% of them appearing once. Details on this clonotype: Its specificity is unknown.

The CDR3 is 15 residues long. V lost 0 bases, J lost 5 bases, and 11 bases lay in between. CDR1 is LGHNA, CDR2 YNFKEQ, per germline. The source is a girl between 5 and 17 years old with multiple sclerosis. This chain links TRBV4-2 with TRBJ1-5; D gene uncertain. The starting material was blood, obtained after autologous hematopoietic stem cell transplantation. The CDR3 DNA follows: TGTGCCAGCAGCCAAGATAGTGCGGGTTATCAGCCCCAGCATTTT. Protein: CASSQDSAGYQPQHF.